These 27 T cell receptor beta chains were all obtained from the same sample, sequenced in a study of human T cells and chemical hapten exposure. TCRdb redid the calling of the RACE reads with MiXCR, one entry per CDR3 protein. The sample yields about 200,000 distinct CDR3 sequences, more than 20% seen once. The time point was: patch test 3, about 24 weeks after DPC sensitization. The treatment here: therapeutic diphenylcyclopropenone sensitization with weekly scalp DPC. Specimen: whole blood, collected in connection with sensitization to the hapten diphenylcyclopropenone (DPC). Receptors originate from a middle-aged woman with alopecia areata. Some clones in this sample may be carry-over from other donors' samples.

This clonotype was counted a few times. The junction departs from germline at one end; a sequencing error may be responsible. The chain combines TRBV28 with TRBJ1-6, with TRBD1 as a possible D gene (5 bases). The CDR3 is 13 amino acids. Germline values: CDR1 MDHEN, CDR2 SYDVKM. This CDR3 is CASSPPGRPPLHF. The CDR3 DNA sequence: TGTGCCAGCAGTCCCCCGGGACGGCCACCACTCCACTTT.

This clonotype was detected a few times. J is TRBJ2-7 and V is TRBV10-3; unclear D gene. Trimming left V 9 bases short and J 6 bases short, with 18 bases between. The germline gives CDR1 ENHRY, CDR2 SYGVKD. The CDR3 spans 13 residues. CDR3 nucleotide sequence: TGTGCCATAGAGGACCGTACGGCTGGCGAGCAGTACTTC. Encoded protein: CAIEDRTAGEQYF.

The rearrangement links TRBV6-5 to TRBJ2-5; unclear D gene. The germline V gene encodes CDR1 MNHEY and CDR2 SVGAGI. The CDR3 has 13 residues. V lost 2 bases, J lost 7 bases, and 11 bases lay in between. The CDR3 DNA is TGTGCCAGCAGTTACAGTCTTGAAACGACCCAGTACTTC. Its protein product is CASSYSLETTQYF.

V usage is TRBV5-6 and J usage is TRBJ2-1; 16 bases are shared with TRBD2. CDR1 and CDR2 (germline): SGHDT, YYEEEE. J was trimmed by 7 bases and V by 4 bases; bases with no gene match: 8. The CDR3 spans 17 residues. Here the CDR3 reads CASSGGPGLAGGNEQFF. For the CDR3, the DNA is TGTGCCAGCAGCGGCGGCCCGGGACTAGCGGGAGGGAATGAGCAGTTCTTC.

This chain links TRBV7-2 with TRBJ2-7; D perhaps matches TRBD2 (6 bases). This CDR3 is built from 15 residues. The V end lost 2 bases, the J end lost 2 bases, and 13 bases lay between the germline ends. From germline, CDR1 is SGHTA and CDR2 FQGNSA. The CDR3 is CASSLSLDYAYEQYF. CDR3 DNA: TGTGCCAGCAGCTTAAGCCTGGACTATGCCTACGAGCAGTACTTC.

The chain uses TRBV28 and TRBJ1-1; D gene unclear. CDR3 length equals 12 residues. Trimming removed 4 bases from V and 3 bases from J, with 6 bases in between. The germline V gene encodes CDR1 MDHEN and CDR2 SYDVKM. The CDR3 DNA is TGTGCCAGCAGTTCGGGGTACACTGAAGCTTTCTTT. Translation: CASSSGYTEAFF.

This clonotype was seen at least ten times. The chain links TRBV20-1 to TRBJ1-1, with TRBD1 matching 9 bases. After removal of 1 base from V and 9 bases from J, the junction contained 6 bases not matched to a gene. Germline CDR1 is DFQATT and CDR2 is SNEGSKA (reference sequence). The CDR3 sequence is 13 residues long. CDR3 sequence reads: CSARAWDRDQAFF. In DNA, the CDR3 is TGCAGTGCTAGAGCTTGGGACAGGGATCAAGCTTTCTTT.

This chain links TRBV6-5 with TRBJ1-1, with unresolved D. CDR1 and CDR2 (germline): MNHEY, SVGAGI. Between the trimmed V and J ends, which lost 3 bases and 11 bases, there was a span of 10 bases. The CDR3 sequence is 11 residues long. This CDR3 reads CASSYRGLAFF. CDR3 in DNA: TGTGCCAGCAGTTATCGAGGGTTGGCTTTCTTT.

This rearrangement joins TRBV7-2 to TRBJ2-1; TRBD2 aligns across 9 bases. This CDR3 spans 15 amino acids. V trimming: 9 bases; J trimming: 2 bases; junction bases outside the gene matches: 8. Germline lookup yields CDR1 SGHTA and CDR2 FQGNSA. This CDR3 reads CARSSGRSTYNEQFF. The CDR3 bases are TGTGCCAGGAGTAGCGGGAGATCAACCTACAATGAGCAGTTCTTC.

This clonotype was detected a few times. The chain employs TRBV29-1 and TRBJ1-1; D is uncertain. The ends were cut back, 5 bases at V and 2 bases at J, with 18 bases in the middle. The germline gives CDR1 SQVTM, CDR2 ANQGSEA. The CDR3 consists of 15 residues. The CDR3, as DNA: TGCAGCGTTCTCTATCACCGGATTACTAACACTGAAGCTTTCTTT. Translating it yields CSVLYHRITNTEAFF.

This clonotype was found a few times. This chain links TRBV20-1 with TRBJ2-1, with TRBD2 matching 12 bases. From germline, CDR1 is DFQATT and CDR2 SNEGSKA (reference sequence). V lost 6 bases, J lost 8 bases, and 8 bases stayed unmatched. This CDR3 region has 14 residues. The CDR3 bases are TGCAGTGCGACGACTAGCGGGAGAGTCGATGAGCAGTTCTTC. It translates to CSATTSGRVDEQFF.

This clonotype was detected only a few times. The rearrangement uses TRBV6-5 and TRBJ2-1; D is undetermined. CDR3 length equals 15 residues. Trimming shortened V by 2 bases and J by 2 bases, and 10 bases separated the two germline ends. CDR1 MNHEY and CDR2 SVGAGI come from the germline V gene. CDR3 nucleotides: TGTGCCAGCAGTTACGGGTCCTTAACCTACAATGAGCAGTTCTTC. Translated: CASSYGSLTYNEQFF.

This clonotype has just a few counts. The V call is TRBV29-1, the J call TRBJ2-3; 13 nucleotides agree with TRBD2. Looked up from germline, CDR1 is SQVTM and CDR2 is ANQGSEA. The CDR3 sequence is 14 residues long. Trimming removed 4 bases from V and 4 bases from J; junction bases left unmatched: 2. CDR3 in amino acids: CSVVLAGGADTQYF. CDR3 nucleotide sequence: TGCAGCGTTGTACTAGCGGGAGGGGCAGATACGCAGTATTTT.

This clonotype has a handful of counts. For the CDR3, the DNA is TGTGCCAGCAGCTTCGAAGGCGGATCCACAGATACGCAGTATTTT. It yields the protein CASSFEGGSTDTQYF. The chain uses TRBV5-4 and TRBJ2-3; D ambiguous. Germline V gives CDR1 SGHNT, CDR2 YYREEE (reference sequence). The germline V and J ends were trimmed by 2 bases and 2 bases, with 12 bases remaining between them. CDR3 length: 15 amino acids.

There are a few counts of this clonotype. V gene TRBV9 combines with J gene TRBJ1-6; D remains unclear. Looked up from germline, CDR1 is SGDLS and CDR2 is YYNGEE. V was clipped by 4 bases and J by 5 bases, with 13 bases between them. The CDR3 loop spans 15 amino acids. The CDR3 reads CASSPRGHDNSPLHF. For the CDR3, the DNA is TGTGCCAGCAGCCCTCGTGGGCACGATAATTCACCCCTCCACTTT.

For the CDR3, the DNA is TGCAGTGCTGATCCCGAAGGGGCAGATACGCAGTATTTT. Its translation: CSADPEGADTQYF. V usage is TRBV20-1 and J usage is TRBJ2-3, with D maybe TRBD1 (5 bases). V gave up 5 bases and J gave up 4 bases, with 13 bases separating them. The CDR3 is made up of 13 amino acids. Germline V lookup: CDR1 DFQATT, CDR2 SNEGSKA (reference sequence).

This clonotype was counted only a few times. The junction departs from germline at one end; a sequencing error may be responsible. The genes are TRBV24-1 and TRBJ2-1, with 10 bases that match TRBD2. Germline values: CDR1 KGHDR, CDR2 SFDVKD. The length of the CDR3 is 14 residues. CDR3 residues: CATSGTSGYDEQFF. CDR3 bases: TGTGCCACCAGTGGGACTAGCGGCTACGATGAGCAGTTCTTC.

This chain joins TRBV5-4 and TRBJ2-1; 11 bases are shared with TRBD1. Germline V gene data show CDR1 as SGHNT and CDR2 as YYREEE (reference sequence). The V segment lost 5 bases and the J segment 6 bases; nucleotides outside the gene matches: 13. The CDR3 is 17 amino acids. The CDR3: CASRQDRGPLLINEQFF. Here the CDR3 DNA reads TGTGCCAGCAGACAGGACAGGGGGCCACTATTAATCAATGAGCAGTTCTTC.

The chain joins TRBV3-1 to TRBJ2-1; D is undetermined. Germline CDR1 and CDR2: LGHDT and YNNKEL (reference sequence). The length of the CDR3 is 14 residues. Trimming took 1 base from V and 8 from J, leaving 12 bases between them. DNA for the CDR3: TGTGCCAGCAGCCAAGGAGACGCTTTCCATGAGCAGTTCTTC. Residues: CASSQGDAFHEQFF.

The sample holds a few counts of this clonotype. The V and J genes are TRBV6-6 and TRBJ1-1; a weak D match, TRBD1 (6 bases). Germline V gene sequence: CDR1 MNHNY, CDR2 SVGAGI (reference sequence). V was cut by 2 bases and J by 2 bases, with 15 bases left in between. CDR3 length: 16 amino acids. The CDR3 DNA is TGTGCCAGCAGTTACACCCCGGGACAACCCAACACTGAAGCTTTCTTT. Its translation: CASSYTPGQPNTEAFF.

The chain recombines TRBV12-3 or TRBV12-4 with TRBJ2-1, with 9 bases identical to TRBD2. J lost 4 bases, V lost 4 bases, and 8 bases had no gene match. The CDR3 covers 16 residues. The CDR3 DNA follows: TGTGCCAGCAGTTCCCATAGCGGGAGTCGATACAATGAGCAGTTCTTC. This sequence encodes CASSSHSGSRYNEQFF.

The gene calls are TRBV28 and TRBJ1-1; D is possibly TRBD1 (5 bases). The CDR3 extends over 14 amino acids. The germline CDR1 and CDR2 sequences are MDHEN and SYDVKM. The germline V and J ends were trimmed by 6 bases and 5 bases, with 16 bases remaining between them. In nucleotides, the CDR3 is TGTGCCAGCAGAACCGGGACCCTCAGGACTGAAGCTTTCTTT. Translated: CASRTGTLRTEAFF.

This clonotype has a handful of counts. The rearrangement uses TRBV6-2 or TRBV6-3 and TRBJ2-4; 13 bases match TRBD2. The J segment lost 1 base and the V segment lost 4 bases, leaving 10 bases of the junction unmatched. Germline CDR1 is MNHEY and CDR2 is SVGEGT. The length of the CDR3 is 19 residues. The CDR3 nucleotides are TGTGCCAGCAGTTCCCAACGGACTAGCGGGAGTACTGCCAAAAACATTCAGTACTTC. Translation: CASSSQRTSGSTAKNIQYF.

In this sample, this clonotype turned up a few times. This chain links TRBV7-8 with TRBJ1-5; D possibly corresponds to TRBD1 (6 bases). Looked up from germline, CDR1 is SGHVS and CDR2 is FQNEAQ. CDR3 length equals 14 residues. V was cut by 3 bases and J by 12 bases, with 18 bases left in between. The CDR3 loop reads CASSFNKGQGIQHF. In DNA, the CDR3 is TGTGCCAGCAGCTTCAACAAAGGGCAGGGGATCCAGCATTTT.

In DNA, the CDR3 is TGTGCCAGCAGCCAGGACAGAGGGAGAGAGACCCAGTACTTC. This translates into CASSQDRGRETQYF. The rearrangement uses TRBV13 and TRBJ2-5; possible D gene TRBD1, 6 bases. Germline V gene sequence: CDR1 PRHDT, CDR2 FYEKMQ (reference sequence). CDR3 size: 14 residues. V dropped 5 bases and J dropped 4 bases, with 14 bases sitting between them. The whole variable domain, remainder taken from reference TRBV13 and TRBJ2-5, is AAGVIQSPRHLIKEKRETATLKCYPIPRHDTVYWYQQGPGQDPQFLISFYEKMQSDKGSIPDRFSAQQFSDYHSELNMSSLELGDSALYFCASSQDRGRETQYFGPGTRLLVL.

The chain combines TRBV4-1 with TRBJ2-7; D ambiguous. The V and J ends lost 4 bases and 3 bases respectively, with 10 bases between them. This CDR3 region has 13 residues. Per germline, CDR1 MGHRA and CDR2 YSYEKL. CDR3 sequence (DNA): TGCGCCAGCAGCCCGGTCGCCGTCTACGAGCAGTACTTC. This sequence encodes CASSPVAVYEQYF.

This chain connects TRBV7-3 to TRBJ2-1; 8 nucleotides align to TRBD1. The germline CDR1 and CDR2 sequences are SGHTA and FQGTGA. The CDR3 runs 15 residues. The junction had 4 bases not matched to a gene; V was cut back by 2 bases and J by 4 bases. The CDR3: CASSLQGAGYNEQFF. The CDR3 DNA reads as TGTGCCAGCAGCTTACAGGGGGCGGGATACAATGAGCAGTTCTTC. Drawing the rest from reference TRBV7-3 and TRBJ2-1, the complete variable domain is GAGVSQTPSNKVTEKGKYVELRCDPISGHTALYWYRQSLGQGPEFLIYFQGTGAADDSGLPNDRFFAVRPEGSVSTLKIQRTERGDSAVYLCASSLQGAGYNEQFFGPGTRLTVL.